The rows below give T cell receptor beta chains drawn from one sample of a study of T cells after yellow fever vaccination. MiXCR was run by TCRdb on the 5' RACE reads, yielding one entry per CDR3 protein. The table has approximately 340,000 distinct CDR3 sequences, 8.7% seen once. This material consisted of PBMCs, taken on the day of the first yellow fever vaccination. All receptors come from a young man who received the YFV17D yellow fever vaccine. The CDR3 runs from the conserved cysteine through the conserved F or W. The order of the fields is CDR3 protein, CDR3 DNA, J gene, D gene, clone size, V gene. The D gene is left open where the match is weak. Part of the rows lack a size; the others show once, few, many or a class for expanded clones.

cdr3_aa: CASTPRLGAMLETQYF
cdr3_nt: TGTGCCAGCACCCCCCGGCTGGGGGCCATGCTGGAGACCCAGTACTTC
j_call: TRBJ2-5
d_call: NA
clone_size: few
v_call: TRBV3-1

cdr3_aa: CASSSPLEAGELFF
cdr3_nt: TGTGCCAGCAGTTCCCCGCTAGAGGCCGGGGAGCTGTTTTTT
j_call: TRBJ2-2
d_call: NA
clone_size: few
v_call: TRBV6-2/TRBV6-3

cdr3_aa: CASNRQGYSYEQYF
cdr3_nt: TGTGCCAGCAATCGACAGGGGTACTCCTACGAGCAGTACTTC
j_call: TRBJ2-7
d_call: TRBD1
clone_size: many
v_call: TRBV7-8

cdr3_aa: CASSDDYTYNEQFF
cdr3_nt: TGCGCCAGCAGTGACGACTATACCTACAATGAGCAGTTCTTC
j_call: TRBJ2-1
d_call: NA
clone_size: NA
v_call: TRBV10-2

cdr3_aa: CSAPRGQEVSPLHF
cdr3_nt: TGCAGTGCTCCTCGGGGCCAGGAGGTTTCACCCCTCCACTTT
j_call: TRBJ1-6
d_call: NA
clone_size: few
v_call: TRBV20-1

cdr3_aa: CASSQVGAGGDTQYF
cdr3_nt: TGCGCCAGCAGCCAAGTCGGAGCGGGGGGGGATACGCAGTATTTT
j_call: TRBJ2-3
d_call: TRBD2
clone_size: many
v_call: TRBV4-3

cdr3_aa: CATSEAGAGTDTQYF
cdr3_nt: TGTGCCACCAGCGAGGCGGGGGCCGGCACAGATACGCAGTATTTT
j_call: TRBJ2-3
d_call: NA
clone_size: NA
v_call: TRBV24-1

cdr3_aa: CASSPVVRGYTF
cdr3_nt: TGTGCCAGCAGTCCAGTAGTTCGGGGCTACACCTTC
j_call: TRBJ1-2
d_call: NA
clone_size: many
v_call: TRBV12-3/TRBV12-4

cdr3_aa: CTAGTGQGVGRYTF
cdr3_nt: TGCACTGCGGGCACAGGACAGGGAGTTGGACGCTACACCTTC
j_call: TRBJ1-2
d_call: TRBD1
clone_size: NA
v_call: TRBV20-1

cdr3_aa: CASSLGLGSLRELFF
cdr3_nt: TGTGCCAGCAGCTTAGGGTTAGGCTCCCTCCGGGAGCTGTTTTTT
j_call: TRBJ2-2
d_call: NA
clone_size: few
v_call: TRBV12-3/TRBV12-4

cdr3_aa: CATSDFPDTQYF
cdr3_nt: TGTGCCACCAGTGATTTTCCAGATACGCAGTATTTT
j_call: TRBJ2-3
d_call: NA
clone_size: few
v_call: TRBV24-1

cdr3_aa: CASSFRVNEKLFF
cdr3_nt: TGTGCCAGCAGTTTCAGGGTTAATGAAAAACTGTTTTTT
j_call: TRBJ1-4
d_call: NA
clone_size: few
v_call: TRBV12-3/TRBV12-4

cdr3_aa: CASSLAGGAEQFF
cdr3_nt: TGTGCCAGCAGCTTAGCAGGGGGCGCTGAGCAGTTCTTC
j_call: TRBJ2-1
d_call: TRBD1
clone_size: few
v_call: TRBV7-9

cdr3_aa: CASSWNGGQETQYF
cdr3_nt: TGTGCCAGCAGCTGGAACGGGGGCCAAGAGACCCAGTACTTC
j_call: TRBJ2-5
d_call: NA
clone_size: few
v_call: TRBV7-2

cdr3_aa: CASSSGPANYGYTF
cdr3_nt: TGCGCCAGCAGCTCGGGGCCAGCTAACTATGGCTACACCTTC
j_call: TRBJ1-2
d_call: NA
clone_size: NA
v_call: TRBV5-1

cdr3_aa: CASNYREDTEAFF
cdr3_nt: TGTGCCAGTAATTACAGGGAAGACACTGAAGCTTTCTTT
j_call: TRBJ1-1
d_call: NA
clone_size: few
v_call: TRBV19

cdr3_aa: CATSDDKDTQYF
cdr3_nt: TGTGCCACCAGTGATGATAAGGATACGCAGTATTTT
j_call: TRBJ2-3
d_call: NA
clone_size: few
v_call: TRBV24-1

cdr3_aa: CASSLWQDYEQYF
cdr3_nt: TGTGCCAGCAGTTTGTGGCAGGACTACGAGCAGTACTTC
j_call: TRBJ2-7
d_call: NA
clone_size: many
v_call: TRBV12-3/TRBV12-4

cdr3_aa: CASSSRTGETNEKLFF
cdr3_nt: TGTGCCAGCAGTTCACGTACAGGGGAAACTAATGAAAAACTGTTTTTT
j_call: TRBJ1-4
d_call: TRBD1
clone_size: NA
v_call: TRBV6-5

cdr3_aa: CASSLSGEPGQPQHF
cdr3_nt: TGCGCCAGCAGCCTCTCGGGGGAGCCGGGTCAGCCCCAGCATTTT
j_call: TRBJ1-5
d_call: NA
clone_size: NA
v_call: TRBV5-1

cdr3_aa: CASSSLPTRRGSPTGETQYF
cdr3_nt: TGTGCCAGCAGCTCCCTCCCAACTAGGCGCGGGAGCCCCACCGGAGAGACCCAGTACTTC
j_call: TRBJ2-5
d_call: TRBD2
clone_size: many
v_call: TRBV11-2

cdr3_aa: CASGSDLNTDTQYF
cdr3_nt: TGCGCCAGCGGAAGTGACTTAAACACAGATACGCAGTATTTT
j_call: TRBJ2-3
d_call: NA
clone_size: few
v_call: TRBV5-1

cdr3_aa: CASSPPRAYGYTF
cdr3_nt: TGTGCCAGCAGCCCGCCCCGGGCCTATGGCTACACCTTC
j_call: TRBJ1-2
d_call: NA
clone_size: few
v_call: TRBV7-2

cdr3_aa: CASSSKGRRQGGLGSQHF
cdr3_nt: TGTGCCAGCAGTTCCAAGGGAAGGCGACAGGGGGGATTAGGGTCCCAGCATTTT
j_call: TRBJ1-5
d_call: TRBD1
clone_size: few
v_call: TRBV6-5

cdr3_aa: CASSVGWSGGTDTQYF
cdr3_nt: TGTGCCAGCAGCGTGGGATGGAGTGGGGGCACAGATACGCAGTATTTT
j_call: TRBJ2-3
d_call: NA
clone_size: few
v_call: TRBV9

cdr3_aa: CASSSGGGNQPQHF
cdr3_nt: TGTGCCAGCAGCTCGGGGGGAGGCAATCAGCCCCAGCATTTT
j_call: TRBJ1-5
d_call: NA
clone_size: few
v_call: TRBV5-5

cdr3_aa: CASSVSITDTQYF
cdr3_nt: TGTGCCAGCAGCGTTTCAATCACAGATACGCAGTATTTT
j_call: TRBJ2-3
d_call: NA
clone_size: few
v_call: TRBV9

cdr3_aa: CASSLGVRETQYF
cdr3_nt: TGTGCCAGCAGCTTAGGAGTTCGAGAGACCCAGTACTTC
j_call: TRBJ2-5
d_call: NA
clone_size: few
v_call: TRBV11-3

cdr3_aa: CASTVGGPNTGELFF
cdr3_nt: TGTGCCAGCACTGTGGGAGGGCCGAACACCGGGGAGCTGTTTTTT
j_call: TRBJ2-2
d_call: TRBD2
clone_size: many
v_call: TRBV9

cdr3_aa: CASSTQGGSYNEQFF
cdr3_nt: TGTGCCAGCAGCACACAGGGTGGATCCTACAATGAGCAGTTCTTC
j_call: TRBJ2-1
d_call: NA
clone_size: few
v_call: TRBV7-2

cdr3_aa: CSAGQEGFYQPQHF
cdr3_nt: TGCAGTGCAGGACAGGAGGGGTTTTATCAGCCCCAGCATTTT
j_call: TRBJ1-5
d_call: TRBD1
clone_size: many
v_call: TRBV20-1

cdr3_aa: CASSPRGETNTGELFF
cdr3_nt: TGTGCCAGCAGCCCAAGGGGGGAGACCAACACCGGGGAGCTGTTTTTT
j_call: TRBJ2-2
d_call: NA
clone_size: NA
v_call: TRBV9

cdr3_aa: CAVGTGNYGYTF
cdr3_nt: TGTGCCGTTGGGACCGGGAACTATGGCTACACCTTC
j_call: TRBJ1-2
d_call: NA
clone_size: few
v_call: TRBV12-3/TRBV12-4

cdr3_aa: CASRPTSGVDNEQFF
cdr3_nt: TGTGCCAGCAGGCCGACTAGCGGGGTCGACAATGAGCAGTTCTTC
j_call: TRBJ2-1
d_call: TRBD2
clone_size: many
v_call: TRBV11-2

cdr3_aa: CASSARGRGYGYTF
cdr3_nt: TGTGCCAGCAGCGCCCGGGGGCGCGGCTATGGCTACACCTTC
j_call: TRBJ1-2
d_call: NA
clone_size: many
v_call: TRBV12-3/TRBV12-4

cdr3_aa: CASSRQGGYEQFF
cdr3_nt: TGTGCCAGCAGTAGACAGGGGGGCTATGAGCAGTTCTTC
j_call: TRBJ2-1
d_call: TRBD1
clone_size: few
v_call: TRBV6-6

cdr3_aa: CASSLGGAGGNTEAFF
cdr3_nt: TGTGCCAGCAGCTTGGGAGGCGCAGGAGGGAACACTGAAGCTTTCTTT
j_call: TRBJ1-1
d_call: NA
clone_size: few
v_call: TRBV5-4